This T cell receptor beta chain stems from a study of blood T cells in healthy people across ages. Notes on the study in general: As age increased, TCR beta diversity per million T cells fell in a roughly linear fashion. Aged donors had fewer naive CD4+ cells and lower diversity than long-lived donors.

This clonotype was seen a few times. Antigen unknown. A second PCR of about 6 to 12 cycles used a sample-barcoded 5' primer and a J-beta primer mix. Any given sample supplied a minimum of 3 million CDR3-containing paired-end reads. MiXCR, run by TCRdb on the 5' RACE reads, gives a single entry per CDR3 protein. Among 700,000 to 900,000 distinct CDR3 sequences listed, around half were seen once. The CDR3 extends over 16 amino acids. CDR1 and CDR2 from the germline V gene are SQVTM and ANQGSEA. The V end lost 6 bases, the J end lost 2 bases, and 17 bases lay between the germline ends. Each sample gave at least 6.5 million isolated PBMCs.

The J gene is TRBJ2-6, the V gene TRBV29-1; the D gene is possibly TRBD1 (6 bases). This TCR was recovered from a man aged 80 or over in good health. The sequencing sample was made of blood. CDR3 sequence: CSVGTTRGAGANVLTF. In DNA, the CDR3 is TGCAGCGTCGGGACAACCAGAGGAGCTGGGGCCAACGTCCTGACTTTC. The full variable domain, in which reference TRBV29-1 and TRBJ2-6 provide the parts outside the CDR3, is SAVISQKPSRDICQRGTSLTIQCQVDSQVTMMFWYRQQPGQSLTLIATANQGSEATYESGFVIDKFPISRPNLTFSTLTVSNMSPEDSSIYLCSVGTTRGAGANVLTFGAGSRLTVL.